This T cell receptor beta chain appears in the sequencing data of a study of blood T cell repertoires in COVID-19. The CDR3 contains 13 residues. Germline loops: CDR1 SGHNT, CDR2 YENEEA. V was pared by 5 bases and J by 5 bases, with 6 bases of the junction left unmatched. This clone has more than one count but fewer than ten. Original handling: Reference gene primers were amplified, and this amplification served to estimate nucleated cell counts. Sequenced by immunoSEQ multiplex PCR; TCRdb stores in-frame clones only, minus some. The DNA gave D and trimming, while V, J and clone size come from that table. This repertoire shows approximately 99,000 clones, approximately 79% found once; its top ten account for 18%.

The clonotype comes from a woman over 75 with active or convalescent COVID-19. V gene TRBV11-3 combines with J gene TRBJ2-7; 7 bases line up with TRBD1. Sample: peripheral blood. Written as DNA, the CDR3 is TGTGCCAGCAGCCTGGGACAGTCGGACGAGCAGTACTTC. It specifies CASSLGQSDEQYF.